This record concerns one TCR beta chain sequence. The data were taken from a study of blood T cells in healthy people across ages. The use of a sample-barcoded 5' primer and a J-beta primer mix characterized a second PCR of 7 to 11 cycles. TCRdb processed the 5' RACE reads anew with MiXCR; each CDR3 protein has one entry. The sample records around 1,000,000 distinct CDR3 sequences, approximately 26% being singletons. Each individual donor underwent a draw of ten milliliters of peripheral blood. V lost 5 bases to trimming and J lost 6 bases, with 18 bases between them. This CDR3 region has 15 residues. The same sample was also used in a study of T cells of mothers and their children. As that study records: Some 2.7 million TCR beta reads per child versus over 9 million per mother. Among related mother-child pairs, overlap was slightly higher than in unrelated pairs, though not significantly.

The origin of this receptor is a girl aged 2-9 years in good health. The V call is TRBV12-3 or TRBV12-4, the J call TRBJ2-3; D gene uncertain. Sequenced material: blood. CDR3 nucleotide sequence: TGTGCCAGCAGTCTCCTAGACGCCGCGACGGATACGCAGTATTTT. Encoded protein: CASSLLDAATDTQYF.